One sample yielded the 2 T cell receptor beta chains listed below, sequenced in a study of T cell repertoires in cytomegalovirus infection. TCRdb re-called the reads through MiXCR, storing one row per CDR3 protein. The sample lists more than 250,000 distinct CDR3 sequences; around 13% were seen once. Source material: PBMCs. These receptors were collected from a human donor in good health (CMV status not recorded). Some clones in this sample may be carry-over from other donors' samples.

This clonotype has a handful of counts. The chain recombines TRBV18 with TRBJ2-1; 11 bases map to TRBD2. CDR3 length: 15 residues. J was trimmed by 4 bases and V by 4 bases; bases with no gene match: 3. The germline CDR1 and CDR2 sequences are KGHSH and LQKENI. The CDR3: CASSRLAGPYNEQFF. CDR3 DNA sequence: TGTGCCAGCTCACGACTAGCGGGACCATACAATGAGCAGTTCTTC.

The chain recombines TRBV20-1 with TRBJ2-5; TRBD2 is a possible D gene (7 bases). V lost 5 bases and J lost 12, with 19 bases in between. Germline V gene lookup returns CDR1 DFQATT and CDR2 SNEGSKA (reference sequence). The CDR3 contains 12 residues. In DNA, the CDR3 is TGCAGTGCTGGCTTCCGTTCGGGGGGCGAGTACTTC. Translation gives CSAGFRSGGEYF.